This TCR beta chain is from a study of T cells in Graves' hyperthyroidism and ophthalmopathy. This sample holds PBMCs from roughly 10 ml fresh peripheral blood. Researchers amplified the TCR beta CDR3 regions from RNA transcripts. Carried out on the TCR CDR3, a first-round RT-PCR used the HTBI primer set. TCRdb re-analysed the multiplex PCR reads in MiXCR, keeping a single row per CDR3 protein. Here the sample spans around 350,000 distinct CDR3 sequences, 15% to 18% being singletons. Study-level points and caveats: The model made its ophthalmopathy prediction, and onset followed a median approximately six months later.

V was clipped by 3 bases and J by 4 bases; unmatched bases: 7. CDR1 and CDR2 from the germline V gene are MGHRA and YSYEKL. This CDR3 has 15 amino acids. On this clonotype itself: Its target is not known.

The receptor was derived from a young woman with Graves' hyperthyroidism that later progressed to Graves' ophthalmopathy. Sequenced material: blood. The chain recombines TRBV4-1 with TRBJ2-7; 9 bases match TRBD1. The CDR3 DNA is TGCGCCAGCAGCCAGGGACAGGGAGGTGGGTACGAGCAGTACTTC. The encoded protein is CASSQGQGGGYEQYF.